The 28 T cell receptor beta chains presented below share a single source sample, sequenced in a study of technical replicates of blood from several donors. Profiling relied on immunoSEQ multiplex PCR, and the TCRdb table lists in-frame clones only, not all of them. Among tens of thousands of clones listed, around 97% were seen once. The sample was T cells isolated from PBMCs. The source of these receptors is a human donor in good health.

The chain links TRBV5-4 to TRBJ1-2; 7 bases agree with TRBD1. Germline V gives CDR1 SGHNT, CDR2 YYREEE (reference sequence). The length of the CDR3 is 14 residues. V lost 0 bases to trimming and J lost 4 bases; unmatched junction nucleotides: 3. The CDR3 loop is CASSLDRGGYGYTF. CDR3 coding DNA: TGTGCCAGCAGCTTGGACAGGGGTGGCTATGGCTACACCTTC.

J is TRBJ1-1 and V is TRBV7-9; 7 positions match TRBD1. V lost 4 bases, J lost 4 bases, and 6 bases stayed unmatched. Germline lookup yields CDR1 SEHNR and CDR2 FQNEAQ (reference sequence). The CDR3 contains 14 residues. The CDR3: CASSSYRGGTEAFF. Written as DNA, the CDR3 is TGTGCCAGCAGCTCTTACAGGGGTGGCACTGAAGCTTTCTTT.

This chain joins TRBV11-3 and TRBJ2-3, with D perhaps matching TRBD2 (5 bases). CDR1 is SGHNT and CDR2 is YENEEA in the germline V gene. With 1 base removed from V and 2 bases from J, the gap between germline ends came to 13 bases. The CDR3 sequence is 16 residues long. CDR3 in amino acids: CASSLGVASITDTQYF. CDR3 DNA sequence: TGTGCCAGCAGCTTAGGGGTCGCTAGCATCACAGATACGCAGTATTTT.

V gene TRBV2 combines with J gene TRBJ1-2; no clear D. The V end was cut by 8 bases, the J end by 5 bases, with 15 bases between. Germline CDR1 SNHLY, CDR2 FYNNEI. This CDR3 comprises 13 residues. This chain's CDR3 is CASLPTPEYGYTF. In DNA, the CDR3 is TGTGCCAGCTTACCCACACCAGAATATGGCTACACCTTC.

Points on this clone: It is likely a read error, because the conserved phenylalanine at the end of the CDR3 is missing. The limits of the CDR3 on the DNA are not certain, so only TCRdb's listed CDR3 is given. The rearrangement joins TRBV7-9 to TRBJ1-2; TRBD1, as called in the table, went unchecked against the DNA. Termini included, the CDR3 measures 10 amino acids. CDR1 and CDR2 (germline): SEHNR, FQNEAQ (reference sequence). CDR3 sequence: CASSPGVRPL.

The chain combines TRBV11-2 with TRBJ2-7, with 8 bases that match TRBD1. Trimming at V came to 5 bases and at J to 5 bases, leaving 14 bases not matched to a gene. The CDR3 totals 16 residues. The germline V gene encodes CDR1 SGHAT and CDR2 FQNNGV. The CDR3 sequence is CASSALRTGFVHEQYF. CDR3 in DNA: TGTGCCAGCAGCGCCCTCAGGACAGGGTTCGTCCACGAGCAGTACTTC. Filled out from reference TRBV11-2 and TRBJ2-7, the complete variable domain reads EAGVAQSPRYKIIEKRQSVAFWCNPISGHATLYWYQQILGQGPKLLIQFQNNGVVDDSQLPKDRFSAERLKGVDSTLKIQPAKLEDSAVYLCASSALRTGFVHEQYFGPGTRLTVT.

CDR3 nucleotides: TGTGCCAGCAGCCCCACTCAGGGAGGAACCCAGTACTTC. Protein sequence: CASSPTQGGTQYF. The chain employs TRBV7-7 and TRBJ2-5; D perhaps matches TRBD2 (6 bases). With 5 bases removed from V and 8 bases from J, the gap between germline ends came to 15 bases. The CDR3 runs 13 residues. Germline V CDR1 and CDR2: SSHAT, FNYEAQ (reference sequence).

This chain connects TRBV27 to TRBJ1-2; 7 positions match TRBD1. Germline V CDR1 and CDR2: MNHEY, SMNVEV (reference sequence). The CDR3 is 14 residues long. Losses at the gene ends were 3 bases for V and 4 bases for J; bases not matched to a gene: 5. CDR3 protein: CASSFRDSGYGYTF. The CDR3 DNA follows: TGTGCCAGCAGTTTCCGGGACAGCGGCTATGGCTACACCTTC.

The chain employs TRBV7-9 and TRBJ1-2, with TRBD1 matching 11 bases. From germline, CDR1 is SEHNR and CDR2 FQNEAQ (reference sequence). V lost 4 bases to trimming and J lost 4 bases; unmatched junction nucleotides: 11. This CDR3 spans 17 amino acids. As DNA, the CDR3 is TGTGCCAGCAGCTCCCGGGACAGGGGGTTTCGGAGCTATGGCTACACCTTC. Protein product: CASSSRDRGFRSYGYTF.

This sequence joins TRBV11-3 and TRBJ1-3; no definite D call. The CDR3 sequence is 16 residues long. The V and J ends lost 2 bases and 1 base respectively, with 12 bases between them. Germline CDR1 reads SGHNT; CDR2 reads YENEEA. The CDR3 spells CASSLNSPNSGNTIYF. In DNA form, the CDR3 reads TGTGCCAGCAGCTTAAACAGCCCAAATTCTGGAAACACCATATATTTT.

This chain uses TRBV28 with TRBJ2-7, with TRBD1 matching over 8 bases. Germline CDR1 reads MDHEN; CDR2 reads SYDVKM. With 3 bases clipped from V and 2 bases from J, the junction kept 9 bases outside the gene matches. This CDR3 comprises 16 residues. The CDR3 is CASSFLFGQGTYEQYF. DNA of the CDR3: TGTGCCAGCAGTTTTCTATTCGGACAGGGCACCTACGAGCAGTACTTC.

CDR3: CASSGPGQGTDTQYF. CDR3 DNA sequence: TGTGCCAGCAGCGGGCCGGGACAGGGCACAGATACGCAGTATTTT. V and J are TRBV9 and TRBJ2-3; 8 bases line up with TRBD1. The CDR3 is 15 residues long. The germline CDR1 and CDR2 sequences are SGDLS and YYNGEE. J gave up 1 base and V 3 bases, and 4 bases lay outside the gene matches.

The CDR3 DNA reads TGTGCCAGCAGCTTGGGGACAGGGAATAGTGAGCAGTTCTTC. It yields the protein CASSLGTGNSEQFF. The chain links TRBV7-6 to TRBJ2-1; 9 bases are shared with TRBD1. The CDR3 runs 14 residues. From germline, CDR1 is SGHVS and CDR2 FNYEAQ. V was pared by 3 bases and J by 9 bases, with 6 bases of the junction left unmatched.

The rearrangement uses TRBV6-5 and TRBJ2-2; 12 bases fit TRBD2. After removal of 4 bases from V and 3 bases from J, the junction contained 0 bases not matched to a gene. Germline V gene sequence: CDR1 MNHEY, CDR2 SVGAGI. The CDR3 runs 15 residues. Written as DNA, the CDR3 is TGTGCCAGCAGTTGGACTAGCGGGGACACCGGGGAGCTGTTTTTT. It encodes CASSWTSGDTGELFF.

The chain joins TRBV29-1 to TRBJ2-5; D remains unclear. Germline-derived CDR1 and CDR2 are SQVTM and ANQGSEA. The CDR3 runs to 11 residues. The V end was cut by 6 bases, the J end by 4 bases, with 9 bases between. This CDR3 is CSVRRPETQYF. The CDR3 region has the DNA TGCAGCGTGCGCCGTCCAGAGACCCAGTACTTC.

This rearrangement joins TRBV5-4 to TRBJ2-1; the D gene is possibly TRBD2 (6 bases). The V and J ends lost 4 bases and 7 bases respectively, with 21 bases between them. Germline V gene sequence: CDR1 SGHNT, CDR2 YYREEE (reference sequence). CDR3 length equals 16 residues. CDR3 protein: CASSRPWGEAQNEQFF. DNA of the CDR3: TGTGCCAGCAGCCGCCCCTGGGGGGAGGCCCAGAATGAGCAGTTCTTC.

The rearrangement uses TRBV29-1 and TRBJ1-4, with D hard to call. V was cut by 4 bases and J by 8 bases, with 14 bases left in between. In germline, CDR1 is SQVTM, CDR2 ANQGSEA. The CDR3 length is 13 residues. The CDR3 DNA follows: TGCAGCGTTGTTAGGACCGGCGGGGAAAAACTGTTTTTT. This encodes CSVVRTGGEKLFF.

DNA for the CDR3: TGTGCCAGCAGTGAATTCGGAGGGTCTAAGTTTGGCTACACCTTC. It encodes CASSEFGGSKFGYTF. The chain joins TRBV6-1 to TRBJ1-2; D unclear. The CDR3 sequence is 15 residues long. CDR1 is MNHNS and CDR2 is SASEGT in the germline V gene. Trimming took off 2 bases at V and 7 bases at J, with 17 bases between the two ends.

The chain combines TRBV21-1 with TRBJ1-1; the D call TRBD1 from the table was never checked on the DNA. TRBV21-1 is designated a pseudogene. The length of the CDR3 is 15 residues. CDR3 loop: CASSKWARQNTEAFF. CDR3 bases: TGTGCCAGCAGCAAATGGGCTCGACAGAACACTGAAGCTTTCTTT.

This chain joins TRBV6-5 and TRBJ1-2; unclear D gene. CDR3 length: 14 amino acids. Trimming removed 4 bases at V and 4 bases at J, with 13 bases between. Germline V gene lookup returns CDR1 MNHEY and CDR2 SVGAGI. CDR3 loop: CASSSGLGSYGYTF. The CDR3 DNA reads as TGTGCCAGCAGTTCTGGACTGGGGTCCTATGGCTACACCTTC.

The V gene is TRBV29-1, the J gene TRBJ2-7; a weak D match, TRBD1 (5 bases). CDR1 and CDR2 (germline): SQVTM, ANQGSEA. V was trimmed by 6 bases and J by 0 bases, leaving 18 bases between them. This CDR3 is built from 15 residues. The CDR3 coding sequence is TGCAGCGTCATGCCCACAGGCCCAAGCTCCTACGAGCAGTACTTC. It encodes CSVMPTGPSSYEQYF.

The DNA of the CDR3 is TGTGCCAGCAGTACGACAGGGGGATACACTGAAGCTTTCTTT. Amino acids: CASSTTGGYTEAFF. The chain is built from TRBV11-3 and TRBJ1-1; 9 positions agree with TRBD1. Germline loops: CDR1 SGHNT, CDR2 YENEEA. With 6 bases clipped from V and 3 bases from J, the junction kept 5 bases outside the gene matches. The CDR3 totals 14 residues.

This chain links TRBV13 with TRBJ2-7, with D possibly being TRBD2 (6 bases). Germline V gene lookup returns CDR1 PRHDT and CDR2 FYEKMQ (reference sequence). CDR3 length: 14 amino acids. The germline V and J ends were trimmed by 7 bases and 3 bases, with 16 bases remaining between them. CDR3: CASTTRLERYEQYF. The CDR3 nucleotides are TGTGCCAGCACCACCCGACTAGAGCGCTACGAGCAGTACTTC.

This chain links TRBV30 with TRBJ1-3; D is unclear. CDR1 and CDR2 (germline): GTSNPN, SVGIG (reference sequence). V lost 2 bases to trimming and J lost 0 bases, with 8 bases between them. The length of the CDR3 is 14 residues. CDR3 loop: CAWSSFRSGNTIYF. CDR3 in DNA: TGTGCCTGGAGTTCGTTTCGCTCTGGAAACACCATATATTTT.

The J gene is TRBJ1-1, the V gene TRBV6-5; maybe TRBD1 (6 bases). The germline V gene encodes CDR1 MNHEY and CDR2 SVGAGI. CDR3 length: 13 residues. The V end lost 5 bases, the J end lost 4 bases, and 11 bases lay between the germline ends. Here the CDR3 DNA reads TGTGCCAGCAGTCCCGACAGGTTCACTGAAGCTTTCTTT. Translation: CASSPDRFTEAFF.

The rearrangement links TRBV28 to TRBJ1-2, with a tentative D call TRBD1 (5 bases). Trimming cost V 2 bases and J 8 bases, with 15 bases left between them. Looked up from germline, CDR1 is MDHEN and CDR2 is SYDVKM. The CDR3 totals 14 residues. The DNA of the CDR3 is TGTGCCAGCAGTTTAGAATCAGGGTCATACGGCTACACCTTC. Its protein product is CASSLESGSYGYTF.

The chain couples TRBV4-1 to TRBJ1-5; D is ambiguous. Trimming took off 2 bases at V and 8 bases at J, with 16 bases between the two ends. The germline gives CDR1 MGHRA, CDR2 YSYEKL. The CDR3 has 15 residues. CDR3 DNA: TGCGCCAGCAGCCAATTCTATACGGGGAATGAGCCCCAGCATTTT. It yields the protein CASSQFYTGNEPQHF.

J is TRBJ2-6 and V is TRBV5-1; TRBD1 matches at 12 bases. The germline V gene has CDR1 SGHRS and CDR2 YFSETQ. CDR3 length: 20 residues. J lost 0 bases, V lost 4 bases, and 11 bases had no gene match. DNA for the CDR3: TGCGCCAGCAGCGGATCCCGGGACAGGGGGCCCGGCTCTGGGGCCAACGTCCTGACTTTC. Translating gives CASSGSRDRGPGSGANVLTF.